Presented here are 18 T cell receptor beta chains from one specimen sequenced in a study of beta chain features in type 1 diabetes. Overall study results and limits: Significant though moderate, a shortening of TCRB CDR3s appeared in all four CD4+ subsets of Type 1 diabetes patients.

Expressed TCRB transcripts were sequenced because the isolated RNA had all been reverse transcribed beforehand. Sequencing was performed with immunoSEQ multiplex PCR; in TCRdb, only in-frame clones are kept and a portion is missing. Here the sample spans around 280,000 clones, 14% to 15% being singletons. Their antigens are not known. The specimen was naive CD4+ T cells from blood. These receptors originate from a man younger than 35 with type 1 diabetes.

This clone was seen more than once but under ten times. This chain connects TRBV6-5 to TRBJ1-1, with TRBD1 matching 8 bases. The V and J ends lost 5 bases and 5 bases, in that order; junction bases with no gene match: 7. The germline V gene encodes CDR1 MNHEY and CDR2 SVGAGI. The CDR3 covers 14 residues. The CDR3 here is CASSNRGARTEAFF. The DNA for the CDR3 is TGTGCCAGCAGTAACAGGGGGGCAAGGACTGAAGCTTTCTTT.

In its sample, this clone was seen a few times. The gene calls are TRBV7-2 and TRBJ2-2; D may be TRBD2 (6 bases). The V and J ends lost 2 bases and 1 base respectively, with 11 bases between them. CDR3 length: 16 residues. CDR1 is SGHTA, CDR2 FQGNSA, per germline. The CDR3 sequence: CASSLSSGLNTGELFF. Here the CDR3 DNA reads TGTGCCAGCAGCTTATCCAGCGGGCTGAACACCGGGGAGCTGTTTTTT.

This chain joins TRBV7-2 and TRBJ2-7; maybe TRBD2 (7 bases). Trimming removed 2 bases at V and 0 bases at J, with 14 bases between. CDR1 is SGHTA, CDR2 FQGNSA, per germline. The CDR3 runs 16 residues. The CDR3 spells CASSLRGGTISYEQYF. DNA for the CDR3: TGTGCCAGCAGCTTAAGGGGGGGAACGATCTCCTACGAGCAGTACTTC.

The chain links TRBV6-6 to TRBJ1-5; 9 nucleotides agree with TRBD1. Germline CDR1 and CDR2: MNHNY and SVGAGI (reference sequence). With 5 bases clipped from V and 1 base from J, the junction kept 6 bases outside the gene matches. The CDR3 length is 16 residues. The CDR3 nucleotides are TGTGCCAGCAGTAATAACAGGGGGCCCAGCAATCAGCCCCAGCATTTT. Amino acids: CASSNNRGPSNQPQHF.

As for this clone: One junction end does not reproduce the germline sequence, and a read error may be involved. The rearrangement uses TRBV29-1 and TRBJ2-6, with 9 bases matching TRBD1. The CDR3 covers 17 residues. The V gene's germline CDR1 is SQVTM and CDR2 ANQGSEA. CDR3 region: CSVEYSGTGSGANALTF. CDR3 bases: TGCAGCGTTGAATACTCCGGGACAGGGTCTGGGGCCAACGCCCTGACTTTC.

V and J are TRBV7-2 and TRBJ2-2; D is perhaps TRBD1 (6 bases). The CDR3 consists of 16 residues. Trimming cost V 0 bases and J 3 bases, with 11 bases left between them. The germline gives CDR1 SGHTA, CDR2 FQGNSA. CDR3 sequence: CASSLAADRYTGELFF. The CDR3 bases are TGTGCCAGCAGCTTAGCAGCGGACAGATACACCGGGGAGCTGTTTTTT. Based on the CDR3 plus reference TRBV7-2 and TRBJ2-2, the full variable domain is GAGVSQSPSNKVTEKGKDVELRCDPISGHTALYWYRQSLGQGLEFLIYFQGNSAPDKSGLPSDRFSAERTGGSVSTLTIQRTQQEDSAVYLCASSLAADRYTGELFFGEGSRLTVL.

The chain employs TRBV30 and TRBJ1-6, with D possibly being TRBD1 (5 bases). Between the trimmed V and J ends, which lost 1 base and 8 bases, there was a span of 15 bases. This CDR3 spans 15 amino acids. The V gene's germline CDR1 is GTSNPN and CDR2 SVGIG (reference sequence). This chain's CDR3 is CAWSARGLRDSPLHF. CDR3 bases: TGTGCCTGGAGTGCGCGGGGCTTGAGGGATTCACCCCTCCACTTT.

The chain recombines TRBV5-4 with TRBJ2-2; TRBD2 matches 7 bases. The CDR3 consists of 12 residues. The V gene end was trimmed by 7 bases and the J gene end by 3 bases; junction bases not matched to a gene: 0. CDR1 SGHNT and CDR2 YYREEE come from the germline V gene (reference sequence). The CDR3 bases are TGTGCCAGCGGGAGGGACACCGGGGAGCTGTTTTTT. Its translation is CASGRDTGELFF.

V usage is TRBV2 and J usage is TRBJ1-5; tentatively, D is TRBD1 (6 bases). Germline loops: CDR1 SNHLY, CDR2 FYNNEI. The CDR3 is 14 residues long. V shed 6 bases and J shed 4 bases, with 13 bases lying between them. In DNA, the CDR3 is TGTGCCAGCAGGGCGCGGACAGAAAATCAGCCCCAGCATTTT. Its protein product is CASRARTENQPQHF.

The chain links TRBV9 to TRBJ1-5; no definite D call. The V end lost 4 bases, the J end lost 3 bases, and 23 bases lay between the germline ends. Germline CDR1 reads SGDLS; CDR2 reads YYNGEE. The CDR3 length is 18 residues. The CDR3 loop reads CASSPDMTEVDDNQPQHF. The CDR3 coding sequence is TGTGCCAGCAGCCCCGACATGACCGAAGTCGATGACAATCAGCCCCAGCATTTT. Based on the CDR3 plus reference TRBV9 and TRBJ1-5, the full variable domain is DSGVTQTPKHLITATGQRVTLRCSPRSGDLSVYWYQQSLDQGLQFLIQYYNGEERAKGNILERFSAQQFPDLHSELNLSSLELGDSALYFCASSPDMTEVDDNQPQHFGDGTRLSIL.

The rearrangement links TRBV28 to TRBJ2-5; D might be TRBD1 (7 bases). The CDR3 consists of 15 residues. V was shortened by 5 bases and J by 5 bases, with 18 bases between the two germline ends. Germline V lookup: CDR1 MDHEN, CDR2 SYDVKM. The CDR3 reads CASSGGGYSEETQYF. The CDR3 bases are TGTGCCAGCAGTGGAGGGGGCTACTCAGAGGAGACCCAGTACTTC.

The rearrangement uses TRBV27 and TRBJ2-5; 9 bases align to TRBD1. CDR1 is MNHEY, CDR2 SMNVEV, per germline (reference sequence). There are 14 residues in the CDR3. V lost 4 bases, J lost 4 bases, and 4 bases stayed unmatched. CDR3 DNA sequence: TGTGCCAGCAGTTACAGGGGGCTCGTAGAGACCCAGTACTTC. It encodes CASSYRGLVETQYF.

This clone has a handful of counts. The chain uses TRBV2 and TRBJ2-5; weak D call: TRBD2 (7 bases). Trimming stripped 8 bases from V and 2 bases from J, with 12 bases between. The CDR3 runs to 13 residues. Germline V CDR1 and CDR2: SNHLY, FYNNEI. CDR3 nucleotide sequence: TGTGCCAGCGGGAGGGGGAGGCAAGAGACCCAGTACTTC. It is translated as CASGRGRQETQYF.

In regard to this clone: Its ends do not fully match the called genes, so a read error is possible. V is TRBV7-8 and J is TRBJ2-3, with 7 bases fitting TRBD1. CDR3 length: 14 amino acids. Germline CDR1 and CDR2: SGHVS and FQNEAQ. The CDR3 DNA is TGTGCCAGCAGCTTAGACCGAATTAGGGACAGCCCCAACTTT. Its protein is CASSLDRIRDSPNF.

This clone was observed a handful of times. The V gene is TRBV29-1, the J gene TRBJ2-5, with a tentative D call TRBD2 (6 bases). Germline V gives CDR1 SQVTM, CDR2 ANQGSEA. This CDR3 has 12 residues. V was pared by 5 bases and J by 5 bases, with 12 bases between. The CDR3 nucleotides are TGCAGCGTTATCCGACTAGTGGAGACCCAGTACTTC. It is translated as CSVIRLVETQYF.

CDR3 loop: CASSPRPGTELNTEAFF. DNA of the CDR3: TGTGCCAGCTCACCTCGTCCCGGGACAGAGTTGAACACTGAAGCTTTCTTT. The rearrangement joins TRBV18 to TRBJ1-1; 7 nucleotides line up with TRBD1. Germline lookup yields CDR1 KGHSH and CDR2 LQKENI. The CDR3 is made up of 17 amino acids. V lost 3 bases to trimming and J lost 0 bases; unmatched junction nucleotides: 10.

In this sample, this clone turned up a few times. The V call is TRBV5-1, the J call TRBJ2-7, with no clear D. Trimming cost V 7 bases and J 9 bases, with 14 bases left between them. CDR3 length: 11 residues. Germline-derived CDR1 and CDR2 are SGHRS and YFSETQ. As DNA, the CDR3 is TGCGCCAGCCCCTCCCAAACTGGGCAGTACTTC. It yields the protein CASPSQTGQYF.

This clone has more than one count but fewer than ten. The gene calls are TRBV11-2 and TRBJ2-2; D is ambiguous. The CDR3 loop spans 16 amino acids. Trimming took off 0 bases at V and 2 bases at J, with 10 bases between the two ends. Germline V gene lookup returns CDR1 SGHAT and CDR2 FQNNGV. The CDR3 here is CASSLDVQINTGELFF. Here the CDR3 DNA reads TGTGCCAGCAGCTTAGATGTCCAGATCAACACCGGGGAGCTGTTTTTT.